This T cell receptor (beta chain) was sequenced in a study of T cells after yellow fever vaccination. Remarks on this clonotype: Its antigen is not known. Germline is not matched at one junction end, which may reflect a read error.

TCRdb fed the 5' RACE reads into MiXCR, producing one record per CDR3 protein. The sample has 300,000 to 400,000 distinct CDR3 sequences, 6.2% seen once. Findings of the study overall: Most clones from primary vaccination were detected again post-booster (about 95% CD4, roughly 90% CD8).

CDR3 size: 11 residues. The germline gives CDR1 LGHDT, CDR2 YNNKEL (reference sequence). The origin of this receptor is a man aged 30 to 39 who received the YFV17D yellow fever vaccine. V usage is TRBV3-1 and J usage is TRBJ2-7; D is ambiguous. Sample: PBMCs, taken 5 days after the yellow fever booster vaccination. The CDR3 spells CSSSRMFEQYF. CDR3 coding DNA: TGTTCCAGCAGCCGGATGTTCGAGCAGTACTTC.